Only a few counts were recorded for the clone carrying this TCR beta chain. The antigen is unknown. This sample was included in a study of blood T cells in healthy people across ages. Overall study results and limits: The fall in TCR beta diversity per million T cells was roughly linear with age. When one million T cells were used, diversity estimates were thought to be underestimates.

Through a sample-barcoded 5' primer and a J-beta primer mix, a second PCR was run for roughly 6 to 11 cycles. MiXCR, applied by TCRdb to the 5' RACE reads, yields one record per CDR3 protein. The data hold some 1,800,000 distinct CDR3 sequences, with about 39% observed a single time. V was trimmed by 3 bases and J by 2 bases, leaving 15 bases between them. The CDR3 is 16 residues long. Per the germline V gene, CDR1 is SEHNR and CDR2 is FQNEAQ (reference sequence). V and J are TRBV7-9 and TRBJ2-3; D might be TRBD2 (6 bases). The sequenced material came from blood. The sequence derives from a human donor in good health. The chain's CDR3 is CASSFGLSFITDTQYF. DNA for the CDR3: TGTGCCAGCAGCTTCGGACTATCCTTTATCACAGATACGCAGTATTTT.